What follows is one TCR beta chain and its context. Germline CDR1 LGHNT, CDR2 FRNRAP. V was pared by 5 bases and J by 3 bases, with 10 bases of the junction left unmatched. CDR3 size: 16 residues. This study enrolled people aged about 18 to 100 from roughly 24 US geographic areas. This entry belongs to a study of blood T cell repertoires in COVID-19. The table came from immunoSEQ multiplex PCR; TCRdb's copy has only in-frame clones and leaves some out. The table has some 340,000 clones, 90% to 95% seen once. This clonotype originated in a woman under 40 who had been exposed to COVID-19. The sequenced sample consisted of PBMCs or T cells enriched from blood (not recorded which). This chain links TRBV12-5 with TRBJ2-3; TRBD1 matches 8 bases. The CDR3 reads CASGPRGQGGTDTQYF. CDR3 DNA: TGTGCTAGTGGTCCTCGAGGACAGGGTGGAACAGATACGCAGTATTTT.